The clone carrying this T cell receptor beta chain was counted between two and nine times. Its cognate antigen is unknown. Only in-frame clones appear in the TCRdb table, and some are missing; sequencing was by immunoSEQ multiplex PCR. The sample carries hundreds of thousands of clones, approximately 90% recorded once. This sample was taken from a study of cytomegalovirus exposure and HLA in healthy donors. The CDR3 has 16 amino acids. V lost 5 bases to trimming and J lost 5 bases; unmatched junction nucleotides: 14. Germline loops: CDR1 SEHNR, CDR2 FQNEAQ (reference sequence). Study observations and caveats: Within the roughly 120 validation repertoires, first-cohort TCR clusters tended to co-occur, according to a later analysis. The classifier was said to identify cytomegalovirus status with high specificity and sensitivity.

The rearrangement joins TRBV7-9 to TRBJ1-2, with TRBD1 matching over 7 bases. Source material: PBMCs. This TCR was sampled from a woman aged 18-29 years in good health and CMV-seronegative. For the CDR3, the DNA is TGTGCCAGCAGCCGGTGGACAGGCGGAATCGGGTATGGCTACACCTTC. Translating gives CASSRWTGGIGYGYTF.